One and the same sample provided the 24 T cell receptor beta chains below, sequenced in a study of T cell changes during pregnancy in multiple sclerosis. Libraries were prepared by immunoSEQ multiplex PCR; TCRdb keeps only in-frame clonotypes and omits some of them. In the table there are tens of thousands of clones, roughly nine tenths of which are singletons. The sequencing used CD4+ T cells from peripheral blood mononuclear cells, collected before pregnancy. The source is a female donor with multiple sclerosis, enrolled in a pregnancy study.

The rearrangement uses TRBV2 and TRBJ2-5; 7 nucleotides line up with TRBD2. Germline V lookup: CDR1 SNHLY, CDR2 FYNNEI. This CDR3 is built from 13 residues. After removal of 9 bases from V and 7 bases from J, the junction contained 11 bases not matched to a gene. The CDR3: CASLTGTTGTQYF. The DNA of the CDR3 is TGTGCCAGTCTAACCGGGACTACTGGGACCCAGTACTTC.

The chain carries TRBV6-1 and TRBJ2-4; D gene uncertain. Per the germline V gene, CDR1 is MNHNS and CDR2 is SASEGT. CDR3 length: 16 amino acids. V was cut by 4 bases and J by 1 base, with 14 bases left in between. CDR3 nucleotides: TGTGCCAGCAGTGTGGCAGTCTTCGGGGCCAAAAACATTCAGTACTTC. It encodes CASSVAVFGAKNIQYF.

The chain employs TRBV6-4 and TRBJ1-1; D may be TRBD1 (5 bases). Per the germline V gene, CDR1 is MRHNA and CDR2 is SNTAGT. Trimming removed 6 bases from V and 0 bases from J, with 11 bases in between. The CDR3 runs 14 residues. CDR3 sequence (DNA): TGTGCCAGCAGAGATGACAGCATGAACACTGAAGCTTTCTTT. Its translation: CASRDDSMNTEAFF.

This rearrangement joins TRBV6-1 to TRBJ2-2, with TRBD1 matching 12 bases. This CDR3 comprises 15 residues. With 3 bases clipped from V and 7 bases from J, the junction kept 3 bases outside the gene matches. CDR1 is MNHNS, CDR2 SASEGT, per germline. CDR3 sequence: CASSEGTGGGGELFF. CDR3 in DNA: TGTGCCAGCAGTGAGGGGACAGGGGGCGGCGGGGAGCTGTTTTTT.

This rearrangement joins TRBV29-1 to TRBJ2-3, with a weak D call TRBD2 (6 bases). This CDR3 is 16 amino acids long. Germline values: CDR1 SQVTM, CDR2 ANQGSEA. V lost 4 bases to trimming and J lost 7 bases, with 24 bases between them. CDR3 in amino acids: CSVGGGVRTSGNTQYF. CDR3 DNA sequence: TGCAGCGTTGGTGGAGGGGTAAGGACCTCGGGGAATACGCAGTATTTT.

The gene calls are TRBV27 and TRBJ2-7; TRBD1 matches at 7 bases. V shed 0 bases and J 7 bases; nucleotides not matched to a gene: 3. The length of the CDR3 is 13 residues. Germline CDR1 MNHEY, CDR2 SMNVEV (reference sequence). The CDR3 nucleotides read TGTGCCAGCAGTTTATCGAGGGGGCCGGAGCAGTACTTC. It specifies CASSLSRGPEQYF.

The rearrangement uses TRBV11-3 and TRBJ1-3; D not resolved. The CDR3 contains 13 residues. CDR1 and CDR2 (germline): SGHNT, YENEEA. The ends were cut back, 1 base at V and 4 bases at J, with 5 bases in the middle. CDR3 amino acids: CASSLVQGNTIYF. Written as DNA, the CDR3 is TGTGCCAGCAGCTTAGTTCAGGGAAACACCATATATTTT. Combining the CDR3 with reference TRBV11-3 and TRBJ1-3 gives the whole variable domain EAGVVQSPRYKIIEKKQPVAFWCNPISGHNTLYWYLQNLGQGPELLIRYENEEAVDDSQLPKDRFSAERLKGVDSTLKIQPAELGDSAVYLCASSLVQGNTIYFGEGSWLTVV.

DNA for the CDR3: TGTGCCAGCAGGGAGCTGTATAGCAATCAGCCCCAGCATTTT. Its translation: CASRELYSNQPQHF. J is TRBJ1-5 and V is TRBV6-1; no firm D call. Trimming removed 6 bases from V and 0 bases from J, with 9 bases in between. In germline, CDR1 is MNHNS, CDR2 SASEGT. The CDR3 spans 14 residues.

The chain employs TRBV27 and TRBJ2-3; D perhaps matches TRBD2 (7 bases). Per the germline V gene, CDR1 is MNHEY and CDR2 is SMNVEV (reference sequence). The germline V and J ends were trimmed by 2 bases and 2 bases, with 23 bases remaining between them. The CDR3 is 19 residues long. CDR3: CASSLKTSSWGGHTDTQYF. The CDR3 nucleotides read TGTGCCAGCAGTTTAAAGACTAGTAGTTGGGGGGGCCACACAGATACGCAGTATTTT.

The CDR3 coding sequence is TGTGCCAGCAGTGAGACAGGTGCAACTAATGAAAAACTGTTTTTT. Translation gives CASSETGATNEKLFF. The chain uses TRBV6-1 and TRBJ1-4; D is possibly TRBD1 (6 bases). Germline-derived CDR1 and CDR2 are MNHNS and SASEGT. CDR3 size: 15 residues. Trimming took 3 bases from V and 0 from J, leaving 8 bases between them.

The chain employs TRBV2 and TRBJ2-5; no definite D call. Deletions cut 0 bases from V and 0 bases from J, with 8 bases between. The CDR3 has 15 residues. CDR1 SNHLY and CDR2 FYNNEI come from the germline V gene. The CDR3 sequence: CASSEARTDQETQYF. CDR3 in DNA: TGTGCCAGCAGTGAAGCGAGAACAGACCAAGAGACCCAGTACTTC.

The chain is built from TRBV6-6 and TRBJ1-3, with D perhaps matching TRBD1 (5 bases). This CDR3 contains 16 residues. Germline V lookup: CDR1 MNHNY, CDR2 SVGAGI (reference sequence). Trimming shortened V by 6 bases and J by 3 bases, and 18 bases separated the two germline ends. CDR3 protein: CASSHQSGGFGNTIYF. CDR3 sequence (DNA): TGTGCCAGCAGCCACCAAAGTGGGGGGTTTGGAAACACCATATATTTT.

The chain recombines TRBV4-3 with TRBJ2-1; 14 bases match TRBD2. In germline, CDR1 is LGHNA, CDR2 YSLEER. The CDR3 is 18 amino acids. With V trimmed by 1 base and J by 2 bases, 4 bases remained unmatched. CDR3 region: CASSQVRLAGGPYNEQFF. The CDR3 region has the DNA TGCGCCAGCAGCCAAGTCCGACTAGCGGGAGGGCCCTACAATGAGCAGTTCTTC.

The chain links TRBV10-3 to TRBJ2-5; a possible D gene is TRBD2 (6 bases). The germline V and J ends were trimmed by 9 bases and 4 bases, with 15 bases remaining between them. The CDR3 spans 13 residues. Per germline, CDR1 ENHRY and CDR2 SYGVKD. The chain's CDR3 is CAIGTAGRETQYF. The CDR3, as DNA: TGTGCCATTGGTACGGCGGGAAGAGAGACCCAGTACTTC.

The chain's CDR3 is CASSYPTGRVREQYF. The CDR3 nucleotides read TGTGCCAGCAGCTACCCGACAGGGAGAGTTCGCGAGCAGTACTTC. The genes are TRBV7-3 and TRBJ2-7; 7 nucleotides line up with TRBD1. The CDR3 has 15 amino acids. Germline V lookup: CDR1 SGHTA, CDR2 FQGTGA. Trimming removed 4 bases from V and 6 bases from J; junction bases left unmatched: 12.

The rearrangement joins TRBV5-8 to TRBJ1-5; 9 positions match TRBD1. The CDR3 has 14 amino acids. The J segment lost 5 bases and the V segment lost 0 bases, leaving 0 bases of the junction unmatched. The V gene's germline CDR1 is SGHTS and CDR2 YDEGEE. The CDR3 sequence: CASSLGDRDQPQHF. The CDR3 DNA reads as TGTGCCAGCAGCTTGGGGGACAGGGATCAGCCCCAGCATTTT.

This clone occurred once. J is TRBJ2-1 and V is TRBV10-2, with 8 nucleotides matching TRBD2. J lost 7 bases, V lost 7 bases, and 9 bases had no gene match. CDR1 is WSHSY and CDR2 is SAAADI in the germline V gene. The CDR3 is 14 amino acids. Here the CDR3 reads CASNSGTRGNEQFF. The CDR3 DNA is TGCGCCAGCAATTCCGGGACTAGGGGAAATGAGCAGTTCTTC.

J is TRBJ2-1 and V is TRBV18; 11 positions agree with TRBD2. J was trimmed by 6 bases and V by 2 bases; bases with no gene match: 6. This CDR3 has 16 residues. Germline V gives CDR1 KGHSH, CDR2 LQKENI. DNA of the CDR3: TGTGCCAGCTCACCAGTTGGGGGACTAGCGGTCAATGAGCAGTTCTTC. It is translated as CASSPVGGLAVNEQFF.

The rearrangement uses TRBV7-9 and TRBJ1-1; no firm D call. Germline lookup yields CDR1 SEHNR and CDR2 FQNEAQ (reference sequence). The CDR3 consists of 15 residues. Trimming left V 1 base short and J 6 bases short, with 15 bases between. The CDR3 sequence: CASSLEPPGAAEAFF. The DNA for the CDR3 is TGTGCCAGCAGCTTAGAGCCCCCCGGTGCGGCTGAAGCTTTCTTT.

The chain carries TRBV19 and TRBJ2-3; 7 bases align to TRBD2. V dropped 4 bases and J dropped 5; count of bases not matched to a gene: 24. The CDR3 length is 20 residues. Germline V gene sequence: CDR1 LNHDA, CDR2 SQIVND (reference sequence). The CDR3 protein is CASSRYPGTTRRAGLDTQYF. The CDR3 nucleotides are TGTGCCAGTAGTAGATACCCCGGGACTACCCGGAGGGCCGGGTTAGATACGCAGTATTTT.

This chain connects TRBV10-3 to TRBJ1-5; 7 bases fit TRBD1. Germline CDR1 and CDR2: ENHRY and SYGVKD. The CDR3 is 14 amino acids. J lost 3 bases, V lost 7 bases, and 6 bases had no gene match. The CDR3 region has the DNA TGTGCCATCAAGGGGGCAGGGGACAATCAGCCCCAGCATTTT. Its translation: CAIKGAGDNQPQHF.

The rearrangement links TRBV27 to TRBJ2-7, with 8 bases matching TRBD1. The CDR3 spans 13 residues. Germline V CDR1 and CDR2: MNHEY, SMNVEV (reference sequence). The ends lost 6 bases at V and 1 base at J; junction bases unmatched: 2. CDR3 in amino acids: CASSHRGSYEQYF. In DNA form, the CDR3 reads TGTGCCAGCAGCCACAGGGGGTCCTACGAGCAGTACTTC.

The J gene is TRBJ2-5, the V gene TRBV13, with 9 bases lining up with TRBD2. Germline lookup yields CDR1 PRHDT and CDR2 FYEKMQ (reference sequence). The V and J ends lost 5 bases and 5 bases, in that order; junction bases with no gene match: 12. The CDR3 sequence is 16 residues long. CDR3 in amino acids: CASSLTSGGGLETQYF. As DNA, the CDR3 is TGTGCCAGCAGCCTGACTAGCGGAGGGGGATTGGAGACCCAGTACTTC.

This clone was detected only once. The V and J genes are TRBV7-8 and TRBJ2-1; D is perhaps TRBD2 (6 bases). The germline V gene has CDR1 SGHVS and CDR2 FQNEAQ. This CDR3 has 14 amino acids. Trimming shortened V by 5 bases and J by 5 bases, and 13 bases separated the two germline ends. In DNA form, the CDR3 reads TGTGCCAGCAGCCCAGACGGGAGCAACAATGAGCAGTTCTTC. Protein: CASSPDGSNNEQFF.